Each of the 16 T cell receptor beta chains below was sequenced from the same sample in a study of OX40 agonist ivuxolimab in advanced cancers. TCRdb's copy holds only in-frame clones and misses some; the assay was immunoSEQ multiplex PCR. The sample includes roughly 63,000 clones, around 83% seen only once; the top ten take roughly 3.3%. Sequenced here: CD4+ or CD8+ T cells sorted from blood, sampled in a trial of the OX40 agonist ivuxolimab. These receptors were obtained from an adult with an advanced solid tumor such as melanoma, head and neck, liver or kidney cancer.

This clone was observed a single time. The V gene is TRBV4-3, the J gene TRBJ2-6, with 12 bases that match TRBD1. CDR3 length: 20 residues. V lost 1 base, J lost 3 bases, and 10 bases stayed unmatched. Germline loops: CDR1 LGHNA, CDR2 YSLEER. The CDR3, as DNA: TGCGCCAGCAGCCAAGGGGTTCCGGGACAGGGGGCTGGTGGGGCCAACGTCCTGACTTTC. Its protein product is CASSQGVPGQGAGGANVLTF.

This clone was recorded a few times. This chain links TRBV7-3 with TRBJ1-1; no clear D. This CDR3 comprises 15 residues. CDR1 is SGHTA and CDR2 is FQGTGA in the germline V gene. Trimming removed 2 bases from V and 3 bases from J, with 13 bases in between. The CDR3 DNA reads as TGTGCCAGCAGCTTAGTAAGGATCCCGGACACTGAAGCTTTCTTT. Its protein product is CASSLVRIPDTEAFF.

This clone was seen a handful of times. The chain couples TRBV7-3 to TRBJ1-2; D unclear. V gave up 7 bases and J gave up 4 bases, with 16 bases separating them. Germline V lookup: CDR1 SGHTA, CDR2 FQGTGA. The CDR3 loop spans 14 amino acids. This chain's CDR3 is CASILLAQVYGYTF. As DNA, the CDR3 is TGTGCCAGCATCCTGCTTGCACAAGTCTATGGCTACACCTTC.

This clone is a singleton in its sample. This rearrangement joins TRBV27 to TRBJ1-1, with 7 positions matching TRBD1. The CDR3 is 14 amino acids. The V gene end was trimmed by 6 bases and the J gene end by 6 bases; junction bases not matched to a gene: 10. CDR1 MNHEY and CDR2 SMNVEV come from the germline V gene (reference sequence). The DNA for the CDR3 is TGTGCCAGCAGGACGGGACAGTTCGTCGCTGAAGCTTTCTTT. Amino acids: CASRTGQFVAEAFF.

This clone has only one observation. The gene calls are TRBV18 and TRBJ2-5; 10 bases match TRBD1. The V segment lost 4 bases and the J segment 5 bases; nucleotides outside the gene matches: 7. Germline lookup yields CDR1 KGHSH and CDR2 LQKENI. This CDR3 is 15 amino acids long. The CDR3 bases are TGTGCCAGCTCACTTGGGACAGGGGTCTATGAGACCCAGTACTTC. It yields the protein CASSLGTGVYETQYF.

The chain is built from TRBV19 and TRBJ1-4; D is uncertain. CDR3 length: 15 residues. Trimming shortened V by 5 bases and J by 0 bases, and 10 bases separated the two germline ends. The V gene's germline CDR1 is LNHDA and CDR2 SQIVND (reference sequence). CDR3 DNA: TGTGCCAGTAGTGGAGCGACGGCAACTAATGAAAAACTGTTTTTT. Its translation: CASSGATATNEKLFF.

This sequence joins TRBV18 and TRBJ1-5; perhaps TRBD1 as D (5 bases). V lost 4 bases to trimming and J lost 8 bases, with 12 bases between them. The CDR3 sequence is 13 residues long. Per the germline V gene, CDR1 is KGHSH and CDR2 is LQKENI. Here the CDR3 DNA reads TGTGCCAGCTCACGTGGGGGGAAGGAGCCCCAGCATTTT. Translation gives CASSRGGKEPQHF. Supplemented by reference TRBV18 and TRBJ1-5, the full variable domain reads NAGVMQNPRHLVRRRGQEARLRCSPMKGHSHVYWYRQLPEEGLKFMVYLQKENIIDESGMPKERFSAEFPKEGPSILRIQQVVRGDSAAYFCASSRGGKEPQHFGDGTRLSIL.

This chain joins TRBV11-3 and TRBJ1-5; 7 nucleotides align to TRBD1. V lost 2 bases and J lost 8; bases outside the gene matches: 6. Germline V gene lookup returns CDR1 SGHNT and CDR2 YENEEA. This CDR3 comprises 14 residues. The CDR3: CASSLQGGVEPQHF. In DNA, the CDR3 is TGTGCCAGCAGCTTACAAGGGGGCGTGGAGCCCCAGCATTTT. The whole variable domain, filled in from reference TRBV11-3 and TRBJ1-5, reads EAGVVQSPRYKIIEKKQPVAFWCNPISGHNTLYWYLQNLGQGPELLIRYENEEAVDDSQLPKDRFSAERLKGVDSTLKIQPAELGDSAVYLCASSLQGGVEPQHFGDGTRLSIL.

The CDR3 sequence is CASSSQGPTSSYEQYF. CDR3 nucleotides: TGTGCCAGCAGCAGCCAGGGGCCCACCAGCTCCTACGAGCAGTACTTC. The chain has TRBV7-8 and TRBJ2-7; D is perhaps TRBD1 (6 bases). Germline V gene sequence: CDR1 SGHVS, CDR2 FQNEAQ. This CDR3 comprises 16 residues. Trimming removed 5 bases at V and 0 bases at J, with 17 bases between.

V is TRBV6-5 and J is TRBJ2-5, with TRBD2 identical over 8 bases. V shed 7 bases and J 5 bases; nucleotides not matched to a gene: 3. The CDR3 loop spans 12 amino acids. Per the germline V gene, CDR1 is MNHEY and CDR2 is SVGAGI. Here the CDR3 DNA reads TGTGCCAGCACCGGACTAGCCGAGACCCAGTACTTC. Its translation: CASTGLAETQYF.

The gene calls are TRBV4-1 and TRBJ1-4; 7 bases line up with TRBD1. This CDR3 region has 15 residues. Germline CDR1 reads MGHRA; CDR2 reads YSYEKL. Trimming cost V 4 bases and J 4 bases; bases outside gene matches: 6. CDR3: CASSLAGQLNEKLFF. For the CDR3, the DNA is TGCGCCAGCAGCCTCGCGGGACAGCTTAATGAAAAACTGTTTTTT.

V usage is TRBV19 and J usage is TRBJ1-1; TRBD1 matches at 7 bases. Germline V gene sequence: CDR1 LNHDA, CDR2 SQIVND (reference sequence). This CDR3 has 14 residues. After removal of 5 bases from V and 1 base from J, the junction contained 4 bases not matched to a gene. The CDR3 spells CASSPGQQNTEAFF. The CDR3 DNA is TGTGCCAGTAGTCCGGGACAGCAGAACACTGAAGCTTTCTTT.

In its sample, this clone was seen once. The chain links TRBV9 to TRBJ1-2; 10 bases agree with TRBD1. J was trimmed by 2 bases and V by 3 bases; bases with no gene match: 4. The CDR3 spans 15 residues. Germline-derived CDR1 and CDR2 are SGDLS and YYNGEE. CDR3 region: CASSGQGALNYGYTF. CDR3 nucleotides: TGTGCCAGCAGCGGACAGGGGGCCTTAAACTATGGCTACACCTTC.

The chain is built from TRBV19 and TRBJ2-2, with 10 bases aligning to TRBD2. The length of the CDR3 is 15 residues. Trimming cost V 8 bases and J 5 bases; bases outside gene matches: 8. CDR1 and CDR2 (germline): LNHDA, SQIVND (reference sequence). The CDR3 sequence: CASQKLAGWTGELFF. CDR3 coding DNA: TGTGCCAGTCAGAAACTAGCGGGGTGGACCGGGGAGCTGTTTTTT. The variable domain in full, with the rest retrieved from reference TRBV19 and TRBJ2-2, is DGGITQSPKYLFRKEGQNVTLSCEQNLNHDAMYWYRQDPGQGLRLIYYSQIVNDFQKGDIAEGYSVSREKKESFPLTVTSAQKNPTAFYLCASQKLAGWTGELFFGEGSRLTVL.

The chain couples TRBV7-2 to TRBJ2-5; D tentatively reads TRBD1 or TRBD2 (5 bases each). V gave up 8 bases and J gave up 1 base, with 17 bases separating them. The length of the CDR3 is 15 residues. From germline, CDR1 is SGHTA and CDR2 FQGNSA. The CDR3 here is CASGASSVFQETQYF. For the CDR3, the DNA is TGTGCCAGCGGGGCTAGCTCCGTTTTCCAAGAGACCCAGTACTTC.

V is TRBV19 and J is TRBJ2-5; D remains unclear. The V and J ends lost 5 bases and 2 bases respectively, with 6 bases between them. Per the germline V gene, CDR1 is LNHDA and CDR2 is SQIVND (reference sequence). The length of the CDR3 is 12 residues. Here the CDR3 reads CASSERQETQYF. The CDR3 nucleotides read TGTGCCAGTAGTGAAAGACAAGAGACCCAGTACTTC.